Listed here are 20 T cell receptor beta chains from one sample, sequenced in a study of cytomegalovirus exposure and HLA in healthy donors. 13 Jbeta primers and 60 Vbeta primers were used for the PCR. Clones were read by immunoSEQ multiplex PCR, and TCRdb kept only the in-frame ones, dropping some. This table holds some 130,000 clones, approximately 68% found once. The source material was PBMCs. The receptors were sampled from a man aged 25 to 40 in good health and CMV-seropositive.

The CDR3 DNA reads TGTGCCAGCAGCCAAGGAAGGCAGGCTGGGGCCAACGTCCTGACTTTC. Amino acid sequence: CASSQGRQAGANVLTF. The genes are TRBV4-2 and TRBJ2-6; D uncertain. The CDR3 has 16 residues. Per the germline V gene, CDR1 is LGHNA and CDR2 is YNFKEQ. Trimming shortened V by 1 base and J by 2 bases, and 9 bases separated the two germline ends.

The gene calls are TRBV4-3 and TRBJ1-5, with no clear D. V was pared by 0 bases and J by 7 bases, with 13 bases between. Germline V gene sequence: CDR1 LGHNA, CDR2 YSLEER. CDR3 length: 15 residues. This CDR3 is CASSQDPRSGQPQHF. CDR3 nucleotides: TGCGCCAGCAGCCAAGATCCGAGGTCGGGGCAGCCCCAGCATTTT.

The chain uses TRBV28 and TRBJ2-7; 11 bases align to TRBD2. The CDR3 loop spans 13 amino acids. V lost 6 bases and J lost 9; bases outside the gene matches: 7. CDR1 MDHEN and CDR2 SYDVKM come from the germline V gene. The CDR3 is CASSTHSGRGQYF. In nucleotides, the CDR3 is TGTGCCAGCAGCACTCATAGCGGGAGGGGGCAGTACTTC.

The CDR3 DNA reads as TGCGCCAGCAGCTCTGCAGGGGTGCCCCTGAATGAGCAGTTCTTC. Amino acid sequence: CASSSAGVPLNEQFF. The rearrangement links TRBV5-1 to TRBJ2-1; D possibly corresponds to TRBD1 (6 bases). Trimming removed 3 bases from V and 7 bases from J, with 17 bases in between. The germline V gene has CDR1 SGHRS and CDR2 YFSETQ. The CDR3 extends over 15 amino acids.

The table lists this clone with a few counts. The rearrangement uses TRBV7-9 and TRBJ2-1, with TRBD2 identical over 7 bases. Germline V gives CDR1 SEHNR, CDR2 FQNEAQ (reference sequence). The V gene end was trimmed by 2 bases and the J gene end by 3 bases; junction bases not matched to a gene: 1. CDR3 size: 14 residues. The CDR3 is CASSLPGGYNEQFF. The DNA of the CDR3 is TGTGCCAGCAGCTTACCGGGAGGCTACAATGAGCAGTTCTTC. Full variable domain (rest looked up from reference TRBV7-9 and TRBJ2-1): DTGVSQNPRHKITKRGQNVTFRCDPISEHNRLYWYRQTLGQGPEFLTYFQNEAQLEKSRLLSDRFSAERPKGSFSTLEIQRTEQGDSAMYLCASSLPGGYNEQFFGPGTRLTVL.

This clone was detected only once. The chain recombines TRBV11-2 with TRBJ2-1, with TRBD2 matching 7 bases. CDR3 length: 15 residues. From germline, CDR1 is SGHAT and CDR2 FQNNGV. After removal of 1 base from V and 4 bases from J, the junction contained 4 bases not matched to a gene. CDR3 sequence (DNA): TGTGCCAGCAGCTTAGTATTTAGCGGGTACAATGAGCAGTTCTTC. Its translation: CASSLVFSGYNEQFF.

This clone was detected once. This chain uses TRBV11-1 with TRBJ2-3, with a possible D match to TRBD1 (5 bases). V was cut by 5 bases and J by 0 bases, with 9 bases left in between. Germline values: CDR1 SGHAT, CDR2 FQDESV (reference sequence). The CDR3 spans 14 residues. Here the CDR3 reads CASSRQGSTDTQYF. In DNA, the CDR3 is TGTGCCAGCAGCCGTCAGGGAAGCACAGATACGCAGTATTTT.

V gene TRBV6-5 combines with J gene TRBJ1-2, with 8 bases aligning to TRBD1. The CDR3 runs 13 residues. Germline values: CDR1 MNHEY, CDR2 SVGAGI. The trim removed 6 bases at V and 6 bases at J, leaving 6 bases unmatched. The CDR3 loop reads CASRMTGVDGYTF. CDR3 bases: TGTGCCAGCAGAATGACAGGGGTCGATGGCTACACCTTC.

Worth noting for this clone: Compared with germline, one end of the junction differs, possibly owing to a read error. The V call is TRBV4-1, the J call TRBJ2-5, with TRBD2 identical over 7 bases. The CDR3 is 14 amino acids. Germline values: CDR1 MGHRA, CDR2 YSYEKL. CDR3: CASRQDGGTGAQYF. CDR3 bases: TGCGCCAGCAGACAAGACGGGGGGACGGGGGCCCAGTACTTC.

The genes are TRBV27 and TRBJ1-2; possibly TRBD1 for D (5 bases). The germline V gene has CDR1 MNHEY and CDR2 SMNVEV (reference sequence). Trimming took off 0 bases at V and 3 bases at J, with 14 bases between the two ends. The CDR3 spans 16 residues. The CDR3: CASSLSLQGSDYGYTF. Written as DNA, the CDR3 is TGTGCCAGCAGTTTATCCCTTCAGGGTTCCGACTATGGCTACACCTTC.

V and J are TRBV9 and TRBJ2-1; a possible D gene is TRBD1 (5 bases). V was shortened by 0 bases and J by 15 bases, with 16 bases between the two germline ends. This CDR3 region has 13 residues. CDR1 and CDR2 (germline): SGDLS, YYNGEE. CDR3 amino acids: CASSVGLAPRVFF. CDR3 bases: TGTGCCAGCAGCGTAGGGTTGGCCCCCAGGGTGTTCTTC.

The chain links TRBV4-3 to TRBJ1-4, with 7 bases that match TRBD1. CDR1 and CDR2 (germline): LGHNA, YSLEER. The V gene end was trimmed by 1 base and the J gene end by 5 bases; junction bases not matched to a gene: 13. The CDR3 runs 18 residues. Here the CDR3 DNA reads TGCGCCAGCAGCCAAGGAGGGGGCGGAGGGGGTTGGAATGAAAAACTGTTTTTT. This gives the protein CASSQGGGGGGWNEKLFF.

There are a few counts of this clone. V usage is TRBV5-4 and J usage is TRBJ2-1; D is unclear. The CDR3 loop spans 13 amino acids. Germline lookup yields CDR1 SGHNT and CDR2 YYREEE (reference sequence). Trimming stripped 3 bases from V and 9 bases from J, with 13 bases between. This CDR3 is CASSWSEFSEQFF. CDR3 DNA: TGTGCCAGCAGCTGGAGTGAGTTTAGTGAGCAGTTCTTC.

CDR3 sequence: CSVVRGGGAYEQYF. CDR3 DNA sequence: TGCAGCGTTGTCAGGGGTGGTGGGGCGTACGAGCAGTACTTC. This chain connects TRBV29-1 to TRBJ2-7; possible D gene TRBD1, 6 bases. Germline assignment: CDR1 SQVTM and CDR2 ANQGSEA. The ends were cut back, 4 bases at V and 4 bases at J, with 17 bases in the middle. The CDR3 is 14 residues long.

This chain uses TRBV27 with TRBJ1-6; 10 bases line up with TRBD1. V shed 6 bases and J 7 bases; nucleotides not matched to a gene: 6. Germline V CDR1 and CDR2: MNHEY, SMNVEV (reference sequence). The CDR3 has 15 amino acids. CDR3 in amino acids: CASSTGTGANSPLHF. DNA of the CDR3: TGTGCCAGCAGCACCGGGACAGGGGCCAATTCACCCCTCCACTTT.

In this sample, this clone turned up once. The chain combines TRBV6-5 with TRBJ2-5, with 11 positions matching TRBD2. The DNA end lines up better with TRBJ2-7; the J call may be wrong. Germline CDR1 is MNHEY and CDR2 is SVGAGI. The CDR3 runs 14 residues. Here the CDR3 DNA reads TGTGCCAGCAGTTTCGGGACTAGCGGATACGAGCAGTACTTC. Translation: CASSFGTSGYEQYF.

The chain couples TRBV5-1 to TRBJ2-1; 9 nucleotides align to TRBD2. The CDR3 spans 15 residues. V was clipped by 4 bases and J by 13 bases; unmatched bases: 15. The V gene's germline CDR1 is SGHRS and CDR2 YFSETQ. The CDR3 loop is CASSPPGLADLLQFF. CDR3 coding DNA: TGCGCCAGCAGCCCGCCGGGACTAGCCGATCTGTTACAGTTCTTC. The whole variable domain, filled in from reference TRBV5-1 and TRBJ2-1, reads KAGVTQTPRYLIKTRGQQVTLSCSPISGHRSVSWYQQTPGQGLQFLFEYFSETQRNKGNFPGRFSGRQFSNSRSEMNVSTLELGDSALYLCASSPPGLADLLQFFGPGTRLTVL.

The chain carries TRBV28 and TRBJ2-7; tentative D call: TRBD2 (5 bases). Germline CDR1 and CDR2: MDHEN and SYDVKM. V dropped 2 bases and J dropped 5 bases, with 10 bases sitting between them. The CDR3 extends over 13 amino acids. CDR3 nucleotides: TGTGCCAGCAGTTTAGTCAGGAGGAACGAGCAGTACTTC. Its protein is CASSLVRRNEQYF.

This clone was detected only a few times. The V call is TRBV7-3, the J call TRBJ2-7; 8 nucleotides agree with TRBD2. This CDR3 has 13 amino acids. With V trimmed by 5 bases and J by 3 bases, 3 bases remained unmatched. CDR1 and CDR2 (germline): SGHTA, FQGTGA. Here the CDR3 reads CASSLLAGYEQYF. The CDR3 DNA follows: TGTGCCAGCAGCCTTCTAGCGGGCTACGAGCAGTACTTC.

V gene TRBV6-1 combines with J gene TRBJ2-3; 7 positions agree with TRBD2. The V gene end was trimmed by 4 bases and the J gene end by 6 bases; junction bases not matched to a gene: 13. There are 16 residues in the CDR3. Germline V CDR1 and CDR2: MNHNS, SASEGT. The CDR3 nucleotides read TGTGCCAGCAGTGTCGCGGCTAGCGGATGGGTGGATACGCAGTATTTT. Protein product: CASSVAASGWVDTQYF.